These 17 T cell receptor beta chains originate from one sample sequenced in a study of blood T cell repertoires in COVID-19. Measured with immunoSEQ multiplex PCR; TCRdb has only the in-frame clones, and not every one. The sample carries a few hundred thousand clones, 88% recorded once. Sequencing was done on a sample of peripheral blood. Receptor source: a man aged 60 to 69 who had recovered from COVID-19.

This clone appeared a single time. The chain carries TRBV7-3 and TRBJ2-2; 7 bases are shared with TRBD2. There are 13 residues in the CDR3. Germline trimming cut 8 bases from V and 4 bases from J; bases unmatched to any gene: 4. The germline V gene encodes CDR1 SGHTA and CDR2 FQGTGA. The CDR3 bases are TGTGCCAGCTCCAGCGGGGTCACCGGGGAGCTGTTTTTT. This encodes CASSSGVTGELFF.

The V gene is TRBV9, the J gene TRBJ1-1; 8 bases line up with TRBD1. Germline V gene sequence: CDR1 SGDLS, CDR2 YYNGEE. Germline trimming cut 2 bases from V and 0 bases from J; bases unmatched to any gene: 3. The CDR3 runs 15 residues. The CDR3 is CASSVTGAMNTEAFF. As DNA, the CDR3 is TGTGCCAGCAGCGTGACAGGGGCGATGAACACTGAAGCTTTCTTT. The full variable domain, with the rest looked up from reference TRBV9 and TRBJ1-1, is DSGVTQTPKHLITATGQRVTLRCSPRSGDLSVYWYQQSLDQGLQFLIQYYNGEERAKGNILERFSAQQFPDLHSELNLSSLELGDSALYFCASSVTGAMNTEAFFGQGTRLTVV.

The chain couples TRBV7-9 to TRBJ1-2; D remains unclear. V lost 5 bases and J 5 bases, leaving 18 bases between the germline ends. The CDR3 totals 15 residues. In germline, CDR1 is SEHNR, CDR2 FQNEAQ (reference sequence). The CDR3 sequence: CASSKDGQREYGYTF. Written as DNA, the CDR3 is TGTGCCAGCAGCAAGGACGGTCAGCGGGAGTATGGCTACACCTTC.

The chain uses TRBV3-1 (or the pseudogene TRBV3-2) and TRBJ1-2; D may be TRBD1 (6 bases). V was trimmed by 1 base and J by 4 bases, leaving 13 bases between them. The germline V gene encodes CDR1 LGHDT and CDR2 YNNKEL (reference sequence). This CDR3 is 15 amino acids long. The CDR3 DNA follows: TGTGCCAGCAGCCAAGGACAGGCCCGAGCCTATGGCTACACCTTC. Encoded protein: CASSQGQARAYGYTF.

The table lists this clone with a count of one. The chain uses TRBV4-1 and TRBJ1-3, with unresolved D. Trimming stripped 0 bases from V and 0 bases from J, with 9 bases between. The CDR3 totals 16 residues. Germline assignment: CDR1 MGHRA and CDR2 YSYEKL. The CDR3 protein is CASSQDRSYSGNTIYF. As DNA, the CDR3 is TGCGCCAGCAGCCAAGATAGGAGTTACTCTGGAAACACCATATATTTT.

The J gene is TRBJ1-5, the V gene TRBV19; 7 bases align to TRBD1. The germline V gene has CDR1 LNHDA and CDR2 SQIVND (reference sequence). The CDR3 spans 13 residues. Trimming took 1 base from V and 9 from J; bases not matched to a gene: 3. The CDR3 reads CASSIATGRPQHF. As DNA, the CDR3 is TGTGCCAGTAGTATAGCGACAGGGCGGCCCCAGCATTTT.

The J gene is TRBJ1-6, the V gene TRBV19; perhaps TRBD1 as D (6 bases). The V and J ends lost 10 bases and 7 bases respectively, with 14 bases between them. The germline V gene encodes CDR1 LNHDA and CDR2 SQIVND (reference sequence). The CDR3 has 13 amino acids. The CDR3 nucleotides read TGTGCCAAACCGGACAGACCGAATTCACCCCTCCACTTT. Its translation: CAKPDRPNSPLHF. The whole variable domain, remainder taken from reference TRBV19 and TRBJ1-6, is DGGITQSPKYLFRKEGQNVTLSCEQNLNHDAMYWYRQDPGQGLRLIYYSQIVNDFQKGDIAEGYSVSREKKESFPLTVTSAQKNPTAFYLCAKPDRPNSPLHFGNGTRLTVT.

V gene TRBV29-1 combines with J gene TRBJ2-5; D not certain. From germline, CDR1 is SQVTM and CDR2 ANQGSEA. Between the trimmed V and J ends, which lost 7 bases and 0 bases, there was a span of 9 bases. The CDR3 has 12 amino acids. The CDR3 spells CSAREYQETQYF. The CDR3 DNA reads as TGCAGCGCAAGAGAGTACCAAGAGACCCAGTACTTC.

This CDR3 reads CASSRIATGLNTEAFF. DNA of the CDR3: TGCGCCAGCAGCCGTATAGCAACAGGGTTGAACACTGAAGCTTTCTTT. The chain is built from TRBV4-1 and TRBJ1-1; tentative D call: TRBD1 (6 bases). CDR1 and CDR2 (germline): MGHRA, YSYEKL. V lost 4 bases, J lost 0 bases, and 15 bases lay in between. The CDR3 has 16 amino acids.

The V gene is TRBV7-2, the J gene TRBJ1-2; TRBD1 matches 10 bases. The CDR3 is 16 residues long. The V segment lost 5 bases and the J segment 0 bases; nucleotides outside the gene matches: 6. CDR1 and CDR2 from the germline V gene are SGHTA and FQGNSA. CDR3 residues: CASSPRTGGTNYGYTF. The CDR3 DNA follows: TGTGCCAGCAGCCCGCGGACAGGGGGAACTAACTATGGCTACACCTTC.

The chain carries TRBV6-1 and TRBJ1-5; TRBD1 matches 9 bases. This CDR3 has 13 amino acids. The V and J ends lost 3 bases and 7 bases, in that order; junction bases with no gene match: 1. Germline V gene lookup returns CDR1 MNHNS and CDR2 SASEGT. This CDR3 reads CASSEGQGQPQHF. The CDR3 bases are TGTGCCAGCAGTGAGGGACAGGGACAGCCCCAGCATTTT.

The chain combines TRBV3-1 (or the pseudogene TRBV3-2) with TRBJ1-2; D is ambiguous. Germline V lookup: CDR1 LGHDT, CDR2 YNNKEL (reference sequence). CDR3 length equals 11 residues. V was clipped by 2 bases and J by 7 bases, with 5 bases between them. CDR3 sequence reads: CASSQLAGYTF. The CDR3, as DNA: TGTGCCAGCAGCCAATTGGCTGGCTACACCTTC.

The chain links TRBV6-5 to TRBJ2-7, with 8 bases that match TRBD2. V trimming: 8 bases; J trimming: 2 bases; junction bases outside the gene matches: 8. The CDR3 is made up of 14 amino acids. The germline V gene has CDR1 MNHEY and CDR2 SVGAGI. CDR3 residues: CASCRGGQTYEQYF. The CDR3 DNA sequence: TGTGCCAGCTGTCGGGGGGGGCAGACCTACGAGCAGTACTTC.

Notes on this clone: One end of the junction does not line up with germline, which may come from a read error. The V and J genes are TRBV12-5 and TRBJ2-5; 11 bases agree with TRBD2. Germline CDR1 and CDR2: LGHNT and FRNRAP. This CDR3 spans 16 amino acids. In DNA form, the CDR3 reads TGTGCGAGTGGTTATGGTAGCGGGGGGGCCCTGGAGACCCAGTACTTC. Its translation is CASGYGSGGALETQYF.

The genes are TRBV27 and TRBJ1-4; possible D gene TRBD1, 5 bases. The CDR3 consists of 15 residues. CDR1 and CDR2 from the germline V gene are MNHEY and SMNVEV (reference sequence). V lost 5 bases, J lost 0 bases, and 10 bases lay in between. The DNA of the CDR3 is TGTGCCAGCAGTGGACAAGCTGCAACTAATGAAAAACTGTTTTTT. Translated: CASSGQAATNEKLFF.

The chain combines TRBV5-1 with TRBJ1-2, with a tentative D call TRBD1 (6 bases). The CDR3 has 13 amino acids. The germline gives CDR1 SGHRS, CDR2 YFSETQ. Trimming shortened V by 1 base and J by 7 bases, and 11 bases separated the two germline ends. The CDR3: CASSLNRESGYTF. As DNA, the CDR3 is TGCGCCAGCAGCTTGAACAGGGAAAGTGGCTACACCTTC.

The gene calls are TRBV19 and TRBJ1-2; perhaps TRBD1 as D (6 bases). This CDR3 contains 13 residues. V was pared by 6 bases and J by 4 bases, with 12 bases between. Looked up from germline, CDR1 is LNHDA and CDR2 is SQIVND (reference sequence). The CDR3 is CASRKTGFYGYTF. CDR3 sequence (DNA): TGTGCCAGTAGAAAGACAGGATTCTATGGCTACACCTTC.